This T cell receptor (beta chain) was obtained from a study of metastatic and nonmetastatic thyroid tumors. Study-level information: Across peripheral blood and tumor or nodule tissue samples taken from malignant and benign thyroid patients, the repertoires were compared with one another.

Germline CDR1 reads LGHDT; CDR2 reads YNNKEL (reference sequence). The CDR3 contains 17 residues. The V gene lost 0 bases and the J gene lost 9 bases, with 18 bases spanning the gap. Every patient was untreated before thyroid surgery. In the original analysis: To classify distant metastasis in papillary thyroid cancer, a model was built from CDR3 differences across clinicopathological groups. TCRdb reanalyzed the PCR reads via MiXCR. The V and J calls reflect TCRdb's pipeline rather than the authors' work. The sample lists about 24,000 clones, roughly a quarter occurring once. This clone was detected many times. What it binds is not known. Findings and caveats of the study: Significantly higher TCR beta diversity was reportedly seen in malignant thyroid tumors than benign nodules, in blood and tumor.

Sample: tumor tissue. The V gene is TRBV3-1, the J gene TRBJ1-6; a weak D match, TRBD1 (5 bases). The receptor's source is a male donor with papillary thyroid cancer or a benign thyroid nodule (not recorded which). Some clones in this sample may be carry-over from other donors' samples. The CDR3 nucleotides are TGTGCCAGCAGCCAAGATCCGGGGCCCTCGAACCTTTCACCCCTCCACTTT. Translation: CASSQDPGPSNLSPLHF. Drawing the rest from reference TRBV3-1 and TRBJ1-6, the complete variable domain is DTAVSQTPKYLVTQMGNDKSIKCEQNLGHDTMYWYKQDSKKFLKIMFSYNNKELIINETVPNRFSPKSPDKAHLNLHINSLELGDSAVYFCASSQDPGPSNLSPLHFGNGTRLTVT.